A selection of T cell receptor beta chains follows, all from one sample in a study of early T cells in non-severe SARS-CoV-2 infection. One entry per CDR3 protein, called by TCRdb with MiXCR from the 5' RACE reads. The table shows around 45,000 distinct CDR3 sequences, with roughly 7.3% occurring only once. Sequenced input: whole blood. The receptors were gathered from an adult who was a healthcare worker with PCR-confirmed SARS-CoV-2 infection or an uninfected control (not recorded which). The CDR3 runs from the conserved cysteine through the conserved F or W. The order of the fields is CDR3 protein, D gene, V gene, J gene, clone size. D genes are given only for firm matches. The listing skips clone size in some rows; elsewhere it reads once, few, many or a size class.

CATSRDLWGPRNEQFF,.,TRBV15,TRBJ2-1,many
CASSFLAGGELFF,.,TRBV12-3/TRBV12-4,TRBJ2-2,.
CAWSAKGPSYNEQFF,.,TRBV30,TRBJ2-1,few
CSASTNARGDTQYF,TRBD1,TRBV20-1,TRBJ2-3,few
CASSSTGANVLTF,.,TRBV5-1,TRBJ2-6,.
CAIMGGQGEETQYF,TRBD1,TRBV10-3,TRBJ2-5,few
CAITETLTTEAFF,.,TRBV10-3,TRBJ1-1,few
CASSPEGGASNQPQHF,.,TRBV4-2,TRBJ1-5,.
CASSLVVPGLQMNTEAFF,.,TRBV7-6,TRBJ1-1,few
CASSSVLAGELFF,.,TRBV12-3/TRBV12-4,TRBJ2-2,.
CASSYLTGGNTEAFF,TRBD1,TRBV6-2/TRBV6-3,TRBJ1-1,.
CAQGSNTGELFF,TRBD1,TRBV7-9,TRBJ2-2,few
CSARVTPTNQPQHF,.,TRBV20-1,TRBJ1-5,many
CASSFRGYNSPLHF,.,TRBV12-3/TRBV12-4,TRBJ1-6,once
CASRRGGARSYNEQFF,TRBD1,TRBV28,TRBJ2-1,few
CASSLDPGTPAF,.,TRBV5-1,TRBJ1-2,few
CAWSLKGAPSKFF,.,TRBV30,TRBJ2-1,few
CASTTLIGANVLTF,.,TRBV28,TRBJ2-6,.
CASSIGLGGDTQYF,.,TRBV18,TRBJ2-3,many
CASSVERGIPDTQYF,.,TRBV9,TRBJ2-3,many
CVSSLRRGPAGNEQYF,TRBD2,TRBV7-6,TRBJ2-7,.
CASSLNRRRSYTEAFF,.,TRBV27,TRBJ1-1,few
CASSANRGDTEAFF,TRBD1,TRBV7-2,TRBJ1-1,.
CASSLGGHLNTGELFF,.,TRBV5-4,TRBJ2-2,.
CASSVTSGGNEQIF,TRBD2,TRBV12-3/TRBV12-4,TRBJ2-1,.
CASSPTRGLDTGELFF,.,TRBV6-5,TRBJ2-2,.
CSVASSAGPQETQYF,.,TRBV29-1,TRBJ2-5,.
CASSLWGPSSGANVLTF,.,TRBV28,TRBJ2-6,few
CAGKGWAYNYGYTF,.,TRBV6-1,TRBJ1-2,once
CASSSGTFEQFF,.,TRBV5-6,TRBJ2-1,many
CASSLEEGGGKVF,.,TRBV11-3,TRBJ2-1,.
CSAYHRGSSYEQYF,TRBD1,TRBV20-1,TRBJ2-7,.
CSARKAGGATDTQYF,TRBD2,TRBV20-1,TRBJ2-3,few
CASSADRGTTQYF,TRBD1,TRBV5-4,TRBJ2-3,.
CASSPGQSNTEAFF,TRBD1,TRBV6-5,TRBJ1-1,many
CASSYSRGGDTIYF,.,TRBV6-5,TRBJ1-3,.
CASSFREIDYEQYF,.,TRBV5-4,TRBJ2-7,many
CASTQGAYYEQYF,TRBD1,TRBV7-2,TRBJ2-7,few